This passage covers 8 T cell receptor beta chains from one sample sequenced in a study of T cell repertoires in cytomegalovirus infection (dated by TCRdb to about 2019). The treatment or condition label here, explained by the study, means: in vitro stimulation with specific CMV peptide epitopes to enrich CMV-specific T cells. No antigens are known for them. The sequencer was an Illumina HiSeq 1500. TCRdb reran the public reads through fastp at Q25 and MiXCR, keeping productive beta chains. Rows with one shared CDR3 protein collapse into an entry with the most common genes and DNA. Within this sample are approximately 1,000,000 distinct CDR3 sequences, with approximately 30% of them counted one time only. The ten largest clonotypes hold around 15% of the sample. This material consisted of cultured CD8+ T cells from PBMCs, taken from culture after CMV antigen stimulation. These receptors came from a human donor in good health (CMV status not recorded). Some clones in this sample may be carry-over from other donors' samples.

Only a few counts were recorded for this clonotype. This rearrangement joins TRBV6-6 to TRBJ1-4; 7 bases fit TRBD1. The germline V gene has CDR1 MNHNY and CDR2 SVGAGI (reference sequence). The CDR3 contains 15 residues. V shed 5 bases, J shed 7 bases, and the junction held 10 bases outside the gene matches. The CDR3, as DNA: TGTGCCAGCAGTACAGGGGATCGTTATGGTGAAAAACTGTTTTTT. Protein: CASSTGDRYGEKLFF.

This clonotype was counted a few times. The genes are TRBV14 and TRBJ1-1; D perhaps matches TRBD1 (6 bases). In germline, CDR1 is SGHDN, CDR2 FVKESK. This CDR3 is 15 amino acids long. V dropped 4 bases and J dropped 3 bases, with 15 bases sitting between them. The CDR3 sequence: CASSLLWGRDTEAFF. The CDR3 bases are TGTGCCAGCAGCCTACTATGGGGGCGCGACACTGAAGCTTTCTTT. The whole variable domain, remainder taken from reference TRBV14 and TRBJ1-1, is EAGVTQFPSHSVIEKGQTVTLRCDPISGHDNLYWYRRVMGKEIKFLLHFVKESKQDESGMPNNRFLAERTGGTYSTLKVQPAELEDSGVYFCASSLLWGRDTEAFFGQGTRLTVV.

This clonotype was detected many times. The chain carries TRBV7-9 and TRBJ2-4; no firm D call. From germline, CDR1 is SEHNR and CDR2 FQNEAQ (reference sequence). Between the trimmed V and J ends, which lost 1 base and 6 bases, there was a span of 4 bases. The CDR3 extends over 12 amino acids. CDR3 residues: CASSLGGNIQYF. In DNA, the CDR3 is TGTGCCAGCAGCTTAGGGGGAAACATTCAGTACTTC.

This clonotype was seen at least ten times. This chain joins TRBV6-5 and TRBJ1-2; D is uncertain. Trimming left V 2 bases short and J 2 bases short, with 3 bases between. The CDR3 is 12 residues long. The germline V gene encodes CDR1 MNHEY and CDR2 SVGAGI. In DNA, the CDR3 is TGTGCCAGCAGTTACGACAACTATGGCTACACCTTC. Its translation is CASSYDNYGYTF.

At least ten counts were recorded for this clonotype. The chain couples TRBV7-2 to TRBJ1-6, with a tentative D call TRBD1 (6 bases). Germline V gives CDR1 SGHTA, CDR2 FQGNSA. This CDR3 has 16 residues. The V and J ends lost 6 bases and 5 bases respectively, with 17 bases between them. CDR3 nucleotide sequence: TGTGCCAGCAGTCCCCGGGGGGCCGGGGATAATTCACCCCTCCACTTT. Its translation: CASSPRGAGDNSPLHF.

This clonotype was seen a few times. The chain joins TRBV6-2 or TRBV6-3 to TRBJ2-1, with TRBD2 matching 13 bases. Trimming cost V 6 bases and J 1 base; bases outside gene matches: 6. This CDR3 comprises 17 residues. Germline V gives CDR1 MNHEY, CDR2 SVGEGT. The DNA for the CDR3 is TGTGCCAGCAGGCTGACTAGCGGGGGGCTGTCCTACAATGAGCAGTTCTTC. Protein product: CASRLTSGGLSYNEQFF.

Many counts were recorded for this clonotype. The rearrangement uses TRBV7-2 and TRBJ1-6; TRBD1 matches at 8 bases. CDR3 length: 14 amino acids. The V gene's germline CDR1 is SGHTA and CDR2 FQGNSA. J gave up 14 bases and V 1 base, and 7 bases lay outside the gene matches. For the CDR3, the DNA is TGTGCCAGCAGCTTAGGGACAGGGCCCCCCACCCTCCACTTT. Its translation: CASSLGTGPPTLHF.

This clonotype was found a few times. The V gene is TRBV7-2, the J gene TRBJ2-6; no reliable D call. In germline, CDR1 is SGHTA, CDR2 FQGNSA. The CDR3 sequence is 10 residues long. DNA for the CDR3: TGTGCGGCGGGGGCCAACGTCCTGACTTTC. This sequence encodes CAAGANVLTF. Full variable domain (missing parts from reference TRBV7-2 and TRBJ2-6): GAGVSQSPSNKVTEKGKDVELRCDPISGHTALYWYRQSLGQGLEFLIYFQGNSAPDKSGLPSDRFSAERTGGSVSTLTIQRTQQEDSAVYLCAAGANVLTFGAGSRLTVL.